This T cell receptor beta chain was recovered during a study of shared clonotypes between healthy human individuals. General study results and limits: In the sorted subsets, rarefaction showed sequencing was incomplete despite large depth.

Of note for this clone: The target antigen is unknown.

Clones were read by immunoSEQ multiplex PCR, and TCRdb kept only the in-frame ones, dropping some. The sample records around 1 million clones, around 80% being singletons. After removal of 4 bases from V and 7 bases from J, the junction contained 3 bases not matched to a gene. Germline CDR1 is SQVTM and CDR2 is ANQGSEA. This CDR3 has 12 amino acids. This sequence originates from a man younger than 35 in good health. Sequenced material: memory CD4+ T cells sorted from blood. Subset reported: CD45RA-negative fraction. The gene calls are TRBV29-1 and TRBJ2-1, with 8 nucleotides matching TRBD2. The CDR3 region is CSVGSGSNEQFF. The CDR3 DNA is TGCAGCGTTGGGAGCGGGAGTAATGAGCAGTTCTTC.